What follows are 9 T cell receptor beta chains derived from one specimen sequenced in a study of blood T cells in healthy people across ages. For the second PCR, which ran for 7 to 11 cycles, a sample-barcoded 5' primer and a J-beta primer mix were used. TCRdb re-analysed the 5' RACE reads in MiXCR, keeping a single row per CDR3 protein. The data contain 650,000 to 700,000 distinct CDR3 sequences, roughly 32% of them singletons. Source material: blood. These receptors were collected from a woman over 75 in good health.

This clonotype has a count of ten or more. The J gene is TRBJ2-7, the V gene TRBV13; D gene uncertain. The CDR3 is 14 residues long. CDR1 is PRHDT and CDR2 is FYEKMQ in the germline V gene (reference sequence). V dropped 0 bases and J dropped 4 bases, with 10 bases sitting between them. CDR3 sequence reads: CASSLGQSTYEQYF. CDR3 DNA sequence: TGTGCCAGCAGCTTAGGTCAGAGTACGTACGAGCAGTACTTC.

This clonotype showed up many times. A read error may explain this, as a much larger clone is one base away. The V and J genes are TRBV7-7 and TRBJ2-7, with TRBD1 matching over 10 bases. V trimming: 7 bases; J trimming: 2 bases; junction bases outside the gene matches: 5. From germline, CDR1 is SSHAT and CDR2 FNYEAQ (reference sequence). The CDR3 runs 14 residues. CDR3 in amino acids: CASTPGTGAYEQYF. CDR3 DNA sequence: TGTGCCAGCACCCCCGGGACAGGGGCCTACGAGCAGTACTTC. Full variable domain (outside the CDR3, taken from reference TRBV7-7 and TRBJ2-7): GAGVSQSPRYKVTKRGQDVTLRCDPISSHATLYWYQQALGQGPEFLTYFNYEAQPDKSGLPSDRFSAERPEGSISTLTIQRTEQRDSAMYRCASTPGTGAYEQYFGPGTRLTVT.

With regard to this clonotype: This sequence may be a read error, since a much larger clone differs from it by one base. The chain links TRBV12-3 or TRBV12-4 to TRBJ2-7; 9 bases line up with TRBD2. Germline trimming cut 1 base from V and 7 bases from J; bases unmatched to any gene: 14. CDR3 length: 17 residues. The DNA of the CDR3 is TGTGCCAGCAGTTTAGGTCGGCTAGCGGGGAACTACAATGAGCAGTACTTC. Protein sequence: CASSLGRLAGNYNEQYF.

This clonotype was picked up many times. The chain couples TRBV5-1 to TRBJ2-5; 8 nucleotides agree with TRBD1. The germline gives CDR1 SGHRS, CDR2 YFSETQ. Unmatched junction bases numbered 12, after V lost 8 bases and J lost 6 bases. The length of the CDR3 is 14 residues. Here the CDR3 DNA reads TGCGCCAGTAGCCCCCTGCAGGGGGCAAAGACCCAGTACTTC. This gives the protein CASSPLQGAKTQYF. Combining the CDR3 with reference TRBV5-1 and TRBJ2-5 gives the whole variable domain KAGVTQTPRYLIKTRGQQVTLSCSPISGHRSVSWYQQTPGQGLQFLFEYFSETQRNKGNFPGRFSGRQFSNSRSEMNVSTLELGDSALYLCASSPLQGAKTQYFGPGTRLLVL.

This clonotype has a handful of counts. Since a much larger clone is just one base distant, this may be a read error. The CDR3 DNA sequence: TGTGCCAGCAGCTTAGAGGGACAGGGAGTATACAATGAGCAGTACTTC. Protein sequence: CASSLEGQGVYNEQYF. This sequence joins TRBV7-2 and TRBJ2-1; 9 bases are a match to TRBD1. The DNA end is a closer match to TRBJ2-7, so the J assignment may be wrong. Germline V gene sequence: CDR1 SGHTA, CDR2 FQGNSA. The CDR3 loop spans 16 amino acids.

The sample holds many counts of this clonotype. The V call is TRBV27, the J call TRBJ2-5; TRBD2 matches at 9 bases. V lost 3 bases and J lost 5; bases outside the gene matches: 7. The CDR3 runs to 15 residues. CDR1 is MNHEY and CDR2 is SMNVEV in the germline V gene (reference sequence). CDR3: CASSLSGGPGETQYF. CDR3 sequence (DNA): TGTGCCAGCAGTTTGAGCGGGGGGCCGGGGGAGACCCAGTACTTC.

In regard to this clonotype: This sequence may be a read error, since a much larger clone differs from it by one base. The chain couples TRBV5-8 to TRBJ2-7; 8 nucleotides match TRBD1. The CDR3 spans 16 residues. Germline CDR1 and CDR2: SGHTS and YDEGEE. Losses at the gene ends were 4 bases for V and 1 base for J; bases not matched to a gene: 10. The CDR3 loop is CASSPTEQGESYEQYF. The DNA of the CDR3 is TGTGCCAGCAGCCCAACGGAACAGGGGGAGTCCTACGAGCAGTACTTC.

V is TRBV10-3 and J is TRBJ1-2; D is possibly TRBD1 (5 bases). Germline V gene sequence: CDR1 ENHRY, CDR2 SYGVKD. This CDR3 comprises 14 residues. The V end lost 0 bases, the J end lost 5 bases, and 10 bases lay between the germline ends. For the CDR3, the DNA is TGTGCCATCAGTGAGTCGGGCCAGGGTTATGGCTACACCTTC. This translates into CAISESGQGYGYTF.

This clonotype occurred many times. The rearrangement uses TRBV10-3 and TRBJ2-7; D is ambiguous. V lost 6 bases, J lost 4 bases, and 7 bases lay in between. Germline V CDR1 and CDR2: ENHRY, SYGVKD. The CDR3 has 11 amino acids. CDR3 loop: CAIRSTYEQYF. The CDR3 region has the DNA TGTGCCATCAGATCAACTTACGAGCAGTACTTC.